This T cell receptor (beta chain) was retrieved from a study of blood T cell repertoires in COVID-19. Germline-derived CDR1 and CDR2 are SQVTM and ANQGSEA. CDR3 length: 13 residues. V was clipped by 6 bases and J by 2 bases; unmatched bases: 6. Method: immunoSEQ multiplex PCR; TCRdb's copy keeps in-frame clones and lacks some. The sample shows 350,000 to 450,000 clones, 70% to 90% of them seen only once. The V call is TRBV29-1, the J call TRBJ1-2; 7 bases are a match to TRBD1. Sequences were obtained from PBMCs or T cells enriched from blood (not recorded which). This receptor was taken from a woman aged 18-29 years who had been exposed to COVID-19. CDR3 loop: CSVDKTGNYGYTF. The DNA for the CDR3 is TGCAGCGTGGACAAGACAGGGAACTATGGCTACACCTTC.